This entry concerns a single TCR beta chain. Its antigen remains unknown. This CDR3 region has 13 residues. The germline V gene has CDR1 LGHDT and CDR2 YNNKEL (reference sequence). V lost 0 bases to trimming and J lost 6 bases, with 6 bases between them. The unexposed donors gave CD4+ T cells in 2011-2018, prior to COVID-19. The cells were cultured for less than twelve days before CD4+ T cells were isolated. Testing used SARS-CoV-2 S/N and four cold-coronavirus spikes on unexposed-donor CD4+ T cells, cells permitting. This entry comes from a study of CD4 T cells in relation to SARS-CoV-2 and coronaviruses. Study summary: TCR beta CDR3s were sequenced after roughly nine-day antigen culture of PBMCs. Study outcomes and limitations: SARS-CoV-2-driven expansion was significantly weaker in crossreactive than monoreactive clones. In approximately 70% of donors, memory CD4+ clonotypes crossrecognized SARS-CoV-2 and at least one common cold coronavirus spike.

Some clones are missing from TCRdb's copy, which holds only in-frame ones; the method was immunoSEQ multiplex PCR. The profile shows about 29,000 clones, around 72% of them singletons. This TCR was recovered from a human donor in good health. This rearrangement joins TRBV3-1 (or the pseudogene TRBV3-2) to TRBJ2-1, with D unclear. The sample taken for sequencing was CD4+ T cells from PBMCs, cultured in vitro. CDR3 DNA: TGTGCCAGCAGCCAAGATCGGGTCAATGAGCAGTTCTTC. It codes for CASSQDRVNEQFF.